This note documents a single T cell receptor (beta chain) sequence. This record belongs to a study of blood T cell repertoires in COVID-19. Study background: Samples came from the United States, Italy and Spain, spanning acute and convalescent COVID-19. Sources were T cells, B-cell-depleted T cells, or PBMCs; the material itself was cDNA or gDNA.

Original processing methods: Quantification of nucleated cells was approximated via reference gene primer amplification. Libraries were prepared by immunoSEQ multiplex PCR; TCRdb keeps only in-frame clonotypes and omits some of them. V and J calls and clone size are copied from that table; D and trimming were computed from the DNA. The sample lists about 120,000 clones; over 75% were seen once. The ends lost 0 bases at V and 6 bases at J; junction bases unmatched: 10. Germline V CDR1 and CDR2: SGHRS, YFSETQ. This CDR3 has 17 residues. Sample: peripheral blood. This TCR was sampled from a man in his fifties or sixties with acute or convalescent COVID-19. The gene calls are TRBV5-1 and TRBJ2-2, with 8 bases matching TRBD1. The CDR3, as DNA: TGCGCCAGCAGCTTGGCGCACACGATACAGGGGGCCGGGGAGCTGTTTTTT. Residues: CASSLAHTIQGAGELFF.